The rows below give T cell receptor beta chains drawn from one sample of a study of cytomegalovirus exposure and HLA in healthy donors. The data were produced by immunoSEQ multiplex PCR, yet TCRdb's version contains in-frame clones alone and is incomplete. This table has about 200,000 clones, about 80% appearing once. Sequencing input: PBMCs. The receptors shown here come from a man aged 40-49 years in good health and CMV-seropositive. The CDR3 runs from the conserved cysteine through the conserved F or W. The order of the fields is V gene, J gene, CDR3 protein.

V gene: TRBV2; J gene: TRBJ1-2; CDR3 protein: CASRGVGGVFYGYTF
V gene: TRBV11-2; J gene: TRBJ1-1; CDR3 protein: CASSLGPGTVNTEAFF
V gene: TRBV7-8; J gene: TRBJ1-5; CDR3 protein: CASSFLAGADNQPQHF
V gene: TRBV14; J gene: TRBJ2-2; CDR3 protein: CASSLPGTSGFGELFF
V gene: TRBV7-9; J gene: TRBJ2-2; CDR3 protein: CASSRAYGELFF
V gene: TRBV4-1; J gene: TRBJ1-5; CDR3 protein: CASSQVGGRDRNQPQHF
V gene: TRBV7-9; J gene: TRBJ2-1; CDR3 protein: CASTLGSGGPNEQFF
V gene: TRBV6-4; J gene: TRBJ2-1; CDR3 protein: CASSSEIQGEQFF
V gene: TRBV28; J gene: TRBJ1-2; CDR3 protein: CASSNRSANYGYTF
V gene: TRBV6-4; J gene: TRBJ2-2; CDR3 protein: CASRSLGLGDTGELFF
V gene: TRBV6-5; J gene: TRBJ2-7; CDR3 protein: CASSYASSGRAYEQYF
V gene: TRBV7-8; J gene: TRBJ2-1; CDR3 protein: CASSFRGGGNEQFF
V gene: TRBV10-2; J gene: TRBJ1-1; CDR3 protein: CASSDPGRVNTEAFF
V gene: TRBV5-6; J gene: TRBJ1-5; CDR3 protein: CASSSGDRGNQPQHF
V gene: TRBV18; J gene: TRBJ2-1; CDR3 protein: CASSPPGLAGGDNEQFF
V gene: TRBV27; J gene: TRBJ2-1; CDR3 protein: CASRYRGLGYNEQFF
V gene: TRBV5-1; J gene: TRBJ2-7; CDR3 protein: CASSLSGVAEQYF
V gene: TRBV27; J gene: TRBJ2-2; CDR3 protein: CASSGRRGELFF
V gene: TRBV6-4; J gene: TRBJ2-3; CDR3 protein: CASSDSSGVTDTQYF
V gene: TRBV6-4; J gene: TRBJ2-3; CDR3 protein: CASSDGRGGGTDTQYF
V gene: TRBV9; J gene: TRBJ2-1; CDR3 protein: CASSVRLAGDNEQFF
V gene: TRBV11-3; J gene: TRBJ2-3; CDR3 protein: CASSLSPPLAGFTDTQYF
V gene: TRBV6-6; J gene: TRBJ1-2; CDR3 protein: CASSYGGTGRVDYTF
V gene: TRBV20-1; J gene: TRBJ2-1; CDR3 protein: CSASGDNEQFF
V gene: TRBV2; J gene: TRBJ1-2; CDR3 protein: CARTTGGTNYGYTF
V gene: TRBV4-1; J gene: TRBJ1-2; CDR3 protein: CASSPAGRDSYGYTF
V gene: TRBV27; J gene: TRBJ2-7; CDR3 protein: CASSLGSGYEQYF
V gene: TRBV10-2; J gene: TRBJ2-3; CDR3 protein: CASSELAGGPADTQYF
V gene: TRBV9; J gene: TRBJ2-5; CDR3 protein: CASSVGLAGAETQYF
V gene: TRBV5-1; J gene: TRBJ2-1; CDR3 protein: CASSLQVYNEQFF
V gene: TRBV5-4; J gene: TRBJ2-3; CDR3 protein: CASRSAGTSTDTQYF
V gene: TRBV6-1; J gene: TRBJ1-5; CDR3 protein: CASVKYSNQPQHF
V gene: TRBV29-1; J gene: TRBJ1-1; CDR3 protein: CSVMGQKNTEAFF
V gene: TRBV5-6; J gene: TRBJ2-1; CDR3 protein: CASSYADRVYNEQFF
V gene: TRBV12-5; J gene: TRBJ2-7; CDR3 protein: CASGHGTNWEQYF
V gene: TRBV7-9; J gene: TRBJ2-7; CDR3 protein: CASSLERVEQYF
V gene: TRBV5-6; J gene: TRBJ2-7; CDR3 protein: CASSYSTGLGIHEQYF